The clone carrying this T cell receptor beta chain has ten or more counts. Its antigen is as yet unknown. The data belong to a study of response to subunit inactivated influenza vaccine. The study's findings and limits: Researchers suggested that each seasonal influenza vaccination recruits few new T cells.

TCRdb re-called the RT-PCR reads through MiXCR, storing one row per CDR3 protein. This table has approximately 570,000 distinct CDR3 sequences, 6.5% to 8% appearing once. The CDR3 is 13 amino acids. Trimming removed 7 bases at V and 8 bases at J, with 17 bases between. Germline values: CDR1 SQVTM, CDR2 ANQGSEA. This chain joins TRBV29-1 and TRBJ2-2, with D perhaps given as TRBD1 or TRBD2 (5 bases each). The material was PBMCs from blood, obtained 23 months after vaccination. This TCR was sampled from a man aged 50-75 years who received an inactivated influenza vaccine. CDR3 in DNA: TGCAGCGGGGGACCACAGTCCACGGGGGAGCTGTTTTTT. As protein: CSGGPQSTGELFF.